The clone carrying this T cell receptor (beta chain) was observed a single time. The data were obtained in a study of blood T cell repertoires in COVID-19. Study information: Samples came from the United States, Italy and Spain, spanning acute and convalescent COVID-19. Sample material is recorded as cDNA or gDNA derived from T cells, B-cell-depleted T cells, or PBMCs.

Per the authors' pipeline: For nucleated cells, counts were estimated from reference gene primer amplification. Profiling relied on immunoSEQ multiplex PCR, and the TCRdb table lists in-frame clones only, not all of them. The V and J calls and clone size were taken over from that table, and D and trimming were inferred from the DNA. The sample has 150,000 to 200,000 clones; approximately 85% are singletons. Germline V gene sequence: CDR1 MNHEY, CDR2 SMNVEV (reference sequence). This CDR3 comprises 15 residues. V shed 5 bases and J 8 bases; nucleotides not matched to a gene: 11. The TCR was taken from an elderly woman with acute or convalescent COVID-19. The rearrangement uses TRBV27 and TRBJ1-2, with 10 bases fitting TRBD1. Sequences were obtained from peripheral blood. CDR3 sequence (DNA): TGTGCCAGCAGTATTTCCCGGGGACAGGGGACGGGCTACACCTTC. Translation gives CASSISRGQGTGYTF.